Listed below are T cell receptor beta chains from one sample, sequenced in a study of T-cell memory formation after mild COVID-19. Using its own MiXCR run on the 5' RACE reads, TCRdb lists one record per CDR3 protein. The table lists around 340,000 distinct CDR3 sequences, approximately 15% of them singletons. The material sequenced was PBMCs or a T cell subset sorted from them (not recorded which). The receptors here all came from a young man who had mild COVID-19 (a few samples of this study predate the infection). Cell type and time point are not known. Each CDR3 is given with its conserved first and last residue. A D gene is named only where the DNA matches it firmly. Clone size is stated in some rows and not others, as once, few, many or a class when expanded.

v_call	d_call	cdr3_length	clone_size	j_call	cdr3_aa	cdr3_nt
TRBV25-1	TRBD2	14	many	TRBJ2-7	CASSEYGGINEQYF	TGTGCCAGCAGTGAATACGGGGGGATCAACGAGCAGTACTTC
TRBV11-1	NA	16	few	TRBJ2-2	CASSLSRGPYTGELFF	TGTGCCAGCAGCTTAAGTCGGGGCCCTTACACCGGGGAGCTGTTTTTT
TRBV12-3/TRBV12-4	NA	15	NA	TRBJ1-4	CASSTEQGGGEKLFF	TGTGCCAGCAGTACCGAACAGGGTGGGGGTGAAAAACTGTTTTTT
TRBV15	NA	15	few	TRBJ2-1	CATSRPVSPYNEQFF	TGTGCCACCAGCAGACCCGTAAGCCCCTACAATGAGCAGTTCTTC
TRBV10-3	NA	14	NA	TRBJ1-1	CATQDGDPNTEAFF	TGTGCCACCCAGGACGGAGACCCGAACACTGAAGCTTTCTTT
TRBV20-1	NA	13	few	TRBJ1-2	CSAPRGAAGGYTF	TGCAGTGCTCCCCGGGGGGCCGCGGGGGGCTACACCTTC
TRBV3-1	TRBD2	17	NA	TRBJ2-1	CASSQATAGGWGNEQFF	TGTGCCAGCAGCCAAGCAACAGCGGGGGGTTGGGGTAATGAGCAGTTCTTC
TRBV3-1	NA	15	few	TRBJ1-6	CASSQEGLGGSPLHF	TGTGCCAGCAGCCAAGAGGGTCTTGGGGGATCACCCCTCCACTTT
TRBV6-5	NA	14	NA	TRBJ1-3	CASSRLETVNTIYF	TGTGCCAGCAGTCGTTTAGAGACGGTAAACACCATATATTTT
TRBV3-1	TRBD2	18	NA	TRBJ2-2	CASSQPVTKRGRRGELFF	TGTGCCAGCAGCCAACCAGTAACCAAGCGGGGGAGAAGGGGGGAGCTGTTTTTT
TRBV3-1	NA	15	NA	TRBJ1-1	CASSQAGTGSAEAFF	TGTGCCAGCAGCCAAGCAGGGACGGGCAGCGCTGAAGCTTTCTTT
TRBV11-1	NA	16	NA	TRBJ2-7	CASSSDRTTFSYEQYF	TGTGCCAGCAGTTCAGACAGGACGACATTCTCCTACGAGCAGTACTTC
TRBV5-1	TRBD2	16	NA	TRBJ2-3	CASSGGAGGAEDTQYF	TGCGCCAGCAGCGGGGGAGCGGGGGGAGCGGAAGATACGCAGTATTTT
TRBV27	TRBD1	15	many	TRBJ2-5	CASSLSAGGWKTQYF	TGTGCCAGCAGTTTATCCGCAGGGGGCTGGAAGACCCAGTACTTC
TRBV20-1	TRBD1	14	few	TRBJ1-3	CSARTGGFGNTIYF	TGCAGTGCTAGGACAGGGGGCTTTGGAAACACCATATATTTT
TRBV7-9	NA	12	few	TRBJ2-1	CASSLEFNEQFF	TGTGCCAGCAGCTTAGAGTTTAATGAGCAGTTCTTC
TRBV6-1	NA	13	NA	TRBJ1-2	CASNERQAIGYTF	TGTGCCAGCAATGAGAGGCAGGCGATCGGCTACACCTTC
TRBV6-2/TRBV6-3	NA	14	NA	TRBJ1-3	CASSYAGPGNTIYF	TGTGCCAGCAGTTACGCCGGACCAGGAAACACCATATATTTT
TRBV4-2	NA	16	many	TRBJ1-1	CASSRGTNEGNTEAFF	TGTGCCAGCAGCCGTGGGACAAATGAGGGGAACACTGAAGCTTTCTTT
TRBV12-3/TRBV12-4	NA	14	few	TRBJ1-6	CASSFGDRASPLHF	TGTGCCAGCAGTTTTGGGGATCGTGCTTCACCCCTCCACTTT
TRBV6-4	NA	16	few	TRBJ2-3	CASSDNVASMADTQYF	TGTGCCAGCAGTGACAACGTTGCTAGCATGGCAGATACGCAGTATTTT
TRBV10-2	TRBD2	15	NA	TRBJ2-7	CASSLTGGSYYEQYF	TGCGCCAGCAGTCTGACGGGGGGTTCGTACTACGAGCAGTACTTC
TRBV7-2	NA	15	many	TRBJ1-5	CASSLTGNFGQPQHF	TGTGCCAGCAGCTTAACAGGGAACTTCGGTCAGCCCCAGCATTTT
TRBV4-3	NA	14	few	TRBJ2-2	CASSQVRDTGELFF	TGCGCCAGCAGCCAGGTTAGGGACACCGGGGAGCTGTTTTTT
TRBV4-1	NA	14	few	TRBJ1-5	CASSQGQVVWPQHF	TGCGCCAGCAGCCAAGGACAGGTCGTGTGGCCCCAGCATTTT
TRBV7-2	NA	15	few	TRBJ1-4	CASSLVGTSNEKLFF	TGTGCCAGCAGCTTAGTGGGCACCTCTAATGAAAAACTGTTTTTT
TRBV4-2	TRBD2	17	few	TRBJ2-1	CASSQGSGVLSYNEQFF	TGTGCCAGCAGCCAAGGTAGCGGGGTTTTATCCTACAATGAGCAGTTCTTC
TRBV6-6	NA	16	few	TRBJ2-3	CASSYSRAEPRDTQYF	TGTGCCAGCAGTTACTCGCGGGCGGAGCCCCGAGATACGCAGTATTTT
TRBV7-8	TRBD2	16	few	TRBJ2-3	CASSSLAGGDTDTQYF	TGTGCCAGCAGCTCTCTAGCGGGGGGGGACACAGATACGCAGTATTTT
TRBV4-3	NA	15	few	TRBJ2-1	CASSFGTPRDMEQFF	TGCGCCAGCAGCTTCGGGACTCCCCGCGACATGGAGCAGTTCTTC
TRBV2	NA	12	many	TRBJ2-4	CASSEQGNIQYF	TGTGCCAGCAGTGAACAAGGGAACATTCAGTACTTC
TRBV7-2	NA	15	NA	TRBJ2-2	CASSLAPRNTGELFF	TGTGCCAGCAGCTTAGCGCCCAGAAACACCGGGGAGCTGTTTTTT
TRBV5-1	TRBD2	15	many	TRBJ2-5	CASSLTSGAQETQYF	TGCGCCAGCAGCTTGACTAGCGGGGCTCAAGAGACCCAGTACTTC
TRBV27	TRBD1	15	many	TRBJ1-1	CASSLRDRGMPEAFF	TGTGCCAGCAGTTTACGGGACAGGGGGATGCCTGAAGCTTTCTTT
TRBV20-1	TRBD2	14	few	TRBJ2-7	CSARGGSRIYEQYF	TGCAGTGCTAGGGGGGGGAGTCGAATCTACGAGCAGTACTTC
TRBV6-2/TRBV6-3	NA	12	few	TRBJ2-1	CASSLPQDEQFF	TGTGCCAGCAGTCTTCCTCAGGATGAGCAGTTCTTC
TRBV2	NA	13	NA	TRBJ1-6	CASVDNYNSPLHF	TGTGCCAGCGTTGACAACTATAATTCACCCCTCCACTTT
TRBV5-1	NA	14	NA	TRBJ2-3	CASSLFRRTDTQYF	TGCGCCAGCAGCTTGTTCAGACGCACAGATACGCAGTATTTT
TRBV25-1	NA	11	NA	TRBJ1-3	CASSEYGPIYF	TGTGCCAGCAGTGAATATGGCCCCATATATTTT
TRBV4-1	NA	19	NA	TRBJ2-5	CASSQVLGEIAGYQETQYF	TGCGCCAGCAGCCAAGTGTTGGGAGAGATAGCCGGGTACCAAGAGACCCAGTACTTC
TRBV20-1	NA	12	NA	TRBJ1-1	CSAIQPNTEAFF	TGCAGTGCTATTCAGCCGAACACTGAAGCTTTCTTT
TRBV20-1	TRBD2	14	NA	TRBJ2-1	CSVTAGGYKNEQFF	TGCAGTGTTACAGCGGGGGGGTATAAAAATGAGCAGTTCTTC
TRBV7-9	TRBD1	14	NA	TRBJ2-7	CASSSRTGFGEQYF	TGTGCCAGCAGCTCGAGGACAGGGTTTGGCGAGCAGTACTTC
TRBV10-3	NA	13	few	TRBJ2-5	CAIKGTAQETQYF	TGTGCCATCAAGGGGACGGCCCAAGAGACCCAGTACTTC
TRBV10-3	TRBD1	12	NA	TRBJ1-2	CATGDREGGYTF	TGTGCCACCGGGGACAGGGAGGGAGGCTACACCTTC
TRBV29-1	TRBD1	12	few	TRBJ1-1	CSAGTVNTEAFF	TGCAGCGCCGGGACAGTGAACACTGAAGCTTTCTTT
TRBV5-6	NA	12	few	TRBJ2-4	CASSFGGDIQYF	TGTGCCAGCAGCTTCGGCGGAGACATTCAGTACTTC
TRBV12-3/TRBV12-4	TRBD2	16	NA	TRBJ2-5	CASSPGGGGTQETQYF	TGTGCCAGCAGTCCGGGGGGCGGGGGGACTCAAGAGACCCAGTACTTC
TRBV9	NA	14	many	TRBJ2-5	CASSANSAQSTQYF	TGTGCCAGCAGCGCGAACTCCGCGCAAAGTACCCAGTACTTC
TRBV7-2	TRBD1	15	few	TRBJ1-1	CASSFISIQGNEAFF	TGTGCCAGCAGCTTCATCTCAATACAGGGGAACGAAGCTTTCTTT
TRBV4-3	TRBD1	14	few	TRBJ1-2	CASSVERDSYGYTF	TGCGCCAGCAGCGTTGAACGGGACAGCTATGGCTACACCTTC
TRBV5-4	TRBD2	16	NA	TRBJ2-3	CASSWRLAGGPDTQYF	TGTGCCAGCAGCTGGAGACTAGCGGGGGGGCCAGATACGCAGTATTTT
TRBV12-3/TRBV12-4	TRBD1	14	NA	TRBJ2-5	CASSLWDREETQYF	TGTGCCAGCAGTTTATGGGACAGGGAAGAGACCCAGTACTTC
TRBV11-2	NA	13	NA	TRBJ2-1	CASSLDPGNEQFF	TGTGCCAGCAGCTTAGACCCCGGCAATGAGCAGTTCTTC
TRBV4-1	NA	14	few	TRBJ2-1	CASSQPQGRDEQFF	TGCGCCAGCAGCCAACCACAGGGGAGGGATGAGCAGTTCTTC
TRBV4-2	TRBD1	17	NA	TRBJ1-1	CASSQTGNKQGHTEAFF	TGTGCCAGCAGCCAAACGGGGAATAAACAGGGGCACACTGAAGCTTTCTTT